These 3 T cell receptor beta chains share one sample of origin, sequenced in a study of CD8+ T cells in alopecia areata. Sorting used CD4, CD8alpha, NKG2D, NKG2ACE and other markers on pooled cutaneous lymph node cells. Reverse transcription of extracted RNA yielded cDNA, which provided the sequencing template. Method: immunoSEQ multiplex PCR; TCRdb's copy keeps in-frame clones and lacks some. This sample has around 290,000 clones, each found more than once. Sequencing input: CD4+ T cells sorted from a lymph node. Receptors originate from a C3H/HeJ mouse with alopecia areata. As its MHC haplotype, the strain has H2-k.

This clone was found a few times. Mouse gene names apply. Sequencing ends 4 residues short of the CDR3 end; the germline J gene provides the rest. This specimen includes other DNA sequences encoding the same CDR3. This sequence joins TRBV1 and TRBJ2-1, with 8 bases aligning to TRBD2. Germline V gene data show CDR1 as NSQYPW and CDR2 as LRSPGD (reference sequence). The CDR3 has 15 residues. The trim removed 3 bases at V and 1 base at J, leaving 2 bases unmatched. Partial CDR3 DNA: TGCACCTGCAGTGCGCTGGGGGGAAACTATGCT. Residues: CTCSALGGNYA. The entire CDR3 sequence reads CTCSALGGNYAEQFF.

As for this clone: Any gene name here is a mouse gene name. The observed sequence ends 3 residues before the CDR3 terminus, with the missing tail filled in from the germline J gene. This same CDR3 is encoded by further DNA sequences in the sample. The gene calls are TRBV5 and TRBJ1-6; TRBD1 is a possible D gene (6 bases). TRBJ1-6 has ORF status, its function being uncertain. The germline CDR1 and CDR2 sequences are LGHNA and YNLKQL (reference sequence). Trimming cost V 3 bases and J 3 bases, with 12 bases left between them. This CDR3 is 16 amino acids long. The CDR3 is CASSQDRDIYNSPLYF. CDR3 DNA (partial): TGTGCCAGCAGCCAGGACCGGGACATCTATAATTCGCCC.

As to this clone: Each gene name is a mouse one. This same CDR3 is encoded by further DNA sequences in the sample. The DNA read from the CDR3 is TGTGCCAGCGGTGATGCGGGACAAAGCTCCTAT. Amino acid sequence: CASGDAGQSSY. The entire CDR3 reads CASGDAGQSSYEQYF. This chain connects TRBV13-2 to TRBJ2-7; perhaps TRBD1 as D (6 bases). The CDR3 end lies 4 residues beyond the end of the read and is filled in from the germline J gene. CDR1 is NNHNN, CDR2 SYGAGS, per germline (reference sequence). The CDR3 is made up of 15 amino acids. V lost 0 bases and J 0 bases, leaving 10 bases between the germline ends.